This note documents a single TCR beta chain sequence. This entry is derived from a study of T cells after somatic rescue of genetic block. Measured with immunoSEQ multiplex PCR; TCRdb has only the in-frame clones, and not every one. The repertoire holds 88,000 or so clones, about 87% seen once, with 1.6% in the top ten. The germline V gene encodes CDR1 MRHNA and CDR2 SNTAGT. After removal of 6 bases from V and 8 bases from J, the junction contained 10 bases not matched to a gene. The CDR3 runs 16 residues. This rearrangement joins TRBV6-4 to TRBJ2-1, with 13 bases matching TRBD2. This receptor was obtained from a woman between 18 and 30 years old. What was sequenced was peripheral blood mononuclear cells (PBMCs). CDR3 sequence reads: CASSSGLAGSGDEQFF. CDR3 sequence (DNA): TGTGCCAGCAGCTCGGGACTAGCGGGATCTGGTGATGAGCAGTTCTTC.